Below are 24 T cell receptor beta chains sequenced from a single sample in a study of cytomegalovirus exposure and HLA in healthy donors. Produced via immunoSEQ multiplex PCR; TCRdb's table is partial and in-frame only. This table holds some 140,000 clones, 80% to 90% found once. What was sequenced was PBMCs. Receptors were obtained from a man aged 18 to 30 in good health and CMV-seronegative.

Concerning this clone: Germline and junction disagree at one end, which may indicate a read error. This rearrangement joins TRBV5-1 to TRBJ1-4; TRBD1 agrees at 9 bases. Germline values: CDR1 SGHRS, CDR2 YFSETQ. The CDR3 has 15 amino acids. The CDR3 spells CASGFDRGSNEKLFF. The CDR3, as DNA: TGCGCCAGCGGCTTCGACAGGGGGTCTAATGAAAAACTGTTTTTT.

This chain's CDR3 is CASTLGVPGYTF. The CDR3 DNA follows: TGTGCCAGTACGTTAGGGGTACCCGGCTACACCTTC. The chain recombines TRBV6-1 with TRBJ1-2, with D possibly being TRBD1 (5 bases). This CDR3 contains 12 residues. Looked up from germline, CDR1 is MNHNS and CDR2 is SASEGT. The germline V and J ends were trimmed by 9 bases and 8 bases, with 16 bases remaining between them.

The rearrangement joins TRBV6-4 to TRBJ2-1, with 7 bases lining up with TRBD1. The germline V gene has CDR1 MRHNA and CDR2 SNTAGT. V trimming: 5 bases; J trimming: 7 bases; junction bases outside the gene matches: 5. CDR3 length: 13 residues. CDR3 sequence (DNA): TGTGCCAGCAGTAAGAGGGACAGTAATGAGCAGTTCTTC. Translation gives CASSKRDSNEQFF.

This clone was recorded only once. The V and J genes are TRBV18 and TRBJ2-7, with D possibly TRBD1 on 8 matching bases. The germline V gene has CDR1 KGHSH and CDR2 LQKENI. CDR3 length: 15 amino acids. V was cut by 4 bases and J by 3 bases, with 16 bases left in between. CDR3: CASSLQGGGGYEQYF. CDR3 in DNA: TGTGCCAGCTCACTACAGGGGGGGGGAGGCTACGAGCAGTACTTC.

This chain joins TRBV27 and TRBJ2-1, with D possibly matching TRBD1 (6 bases). Germline V gene lookup returns CDR1 MNHEY and CDR2 SMNVEV (reference sequence). This CDR3 has 15 amino acids. The V and J ends lost 2 bases and 3 bases respectively, with 11 bases between them. CDR3 residues: CASSLPGALYNEQFF. For the CDR3, the DNA is TGTGCCAGCAGTTTACCAGGGGCTCTCTACAATGAGCAGTTCTTC.

This clone was seen a single time. V is TRBV19 and J is TRBJ2-3; tentatively, D is TRBD1 (5 bases). The germline V gene has CDR1 LNHDA and CDR2 SQIVND (reference sequence). The V gene lost 5 bases and the J gene lost 6 bases, with 9 bases spanning the gap. The length of the CDR3 is 12 residues. CDR3 DNA: TGTGCCAGTAGTTCCCCAGGGGATACGCAGTATTTT. Residues: CASSSPGDTQYF.

The rearrangement links TRBV10-1 to TRBJ2-7; TRBD2 matches at 15 bases. The germline V gene has CDR1 WNHNN and CDR2 SYGVQD (reference sequence). This CDR3 contains 15 residues. The trim removed 4 bases at V and 2 bases at J, leaving 0 bases unmatched. The CDR3 region is CASSGTSGRAYEQYF. DNA for the CDR3: TGCGCCAGCAGTGGGACTAGCGGGAGGGCCTACGAGCAGTACTTC.

The DNA for the CDR3 is TGCGCCAGCAGCTTGACAGGGTTCGACACCGGGGAGCTGTTTTTT. Protein: CASSLTGFDTGELFF. J is TRBJ2-2 and V is TRBV5-1, with D perhaps TRBD1 (6 bases). The CDR3 loop spans 15 amino acids. The germline V gene encodes CDR1 SGHRS and CDR2 YFSETQ. The germline V and J ends were trimmed by 1 base and 3 bases, with 10 bases remaining between them.

The V and J genes are TRBV5-4 and TRBJ2-1, with 9 bases fitting TRBD2. V shed 0 bases and J 7 bases; nucleotides not matched to a gene: 8. Germline loops: CDR1 SGHNT, CDR2 YYREEE (reference sequence). The CDR3 extends over 16 amino acids. As DNA, the CDR3 is TGTGCCAGCAGCTTGGGAGGGGCTAGCGGGATAAATGAGCAGTTCTTC. This sequence encodes CASSLGGASGINEQFF.

This clone has at least ten counts. The genes are TRBV5-4 and TRBJ2-7; TRBD2 matches 7 bases. The CDR3 length is 13 residues. Losses at the gene ends were 1 base for V and 6 bases for J; bases not matched to a gene: 4. The V gene's germline CDR1 is SGHNT and CDR2 YYREEE (reference sequence). The DNA of the CDR3 is TGTGCCAGCAGCTTGCGGGAGGCCGGCGAGCAGTACTTC. This codes for CASSLREAGEQYF.

CDR3 in amino acids: CAWSPRGGGGNTIYF. DNA for the CDR3: TGTGCCTGGAGTCCCCGGGGGGGTGGTGGAAACACCATATATTTT. This chain links TRBV30 with TRBJ1-3, with D possibly TRBD1 on 5 matching bases. V was pared by 2 bases and J by 3 bases, with 14 bases between. CDR1 and CDR2 from the germline V gene are GTSNPN and SVGIG (reference sequence). The CDR3 is 15 residues long.

J is TRBJ2-7 and V is TRBV5-1; no definite D call. The CDR3 covers 14 residues. Trimming pared 4 bases from V and 6 bases from J, leaving 17 bases between. Germline lookup yields CDR1 SGHRS and CDR2 YFSETQ. The CDR3 loop reads CASSPPGGFREQYF. CDR3 nucleotides: TGCGCCAGCAGCCCGCCGGGTGGGTTTCGCGAGCAGTACTTC. The variable domain in full, completed from reference TRBV5-1 and TRBJ2-7, reads KAGVTQTPRYLIKTRGQQVTLSCSPISGHRSVSWYQQTPGQGLQFLFEYFSETQRNKGNFPGRFSGRQFSNSRSEMNVSTLELGDSALYLCASSPPGGFREQYFGPGTRLTVT.

The V and J genes are TRBV7-2 and TRBJ1-1; D is undetermined. V was pared by 5 bases and J by 5 bases, with 15 bases between. CDR1 is SGHTA, CDR2 FQGNSA, per germline. This CDR3 has 14 residues. The CDR3 is CASSPSRLETEAFF. DNA of the CDR3: TGTGCCAGCAGCCCTAGCAGGCTTGAAACTGAAGCTTTCTTT.

This clone was found once. V is TRBV29-1 and J is TRBJ1-2; D call uncertain. CDR1 and CDR2 (germline): SQVTM, ANQGSEA. The CDR3 loop spans 11 amino acids. V was pared by 3 bases and J by 5 bases, with 7 bases between. CDR3 in amino acids: CSVEVRYGYTF. CDR3 sequence (DNA): TGCAGCGTTGAGGTCCGGTATGGCTACACCTTC.

The chain combines TRBV2 with TRBJ2-7, with D possibly matching TRBD1 (6 bases). The V end was cut by 8 bases, the J end by 2 bases, with 10 bases between. The V gene's germline CDR1 is SNHLY and CDR2 FYNNEI. The length of the CDR3 is 12 residues. CDR3 sequence reads: CASGQLTYEQYF. The CDR3 DNA reads as TGTGCCAGCGGACAGCTGACCTACGAGCAGTACTTC.

The genes are TRBV21-1 and TRBJ1-1; the table's D call, TRBD1, was not checked against the DNA. TRBV21-1 is deemed a pseudogene. The CDR3 is made up of 15 amino acids. This CDR3 is CASSKDRGRKFEAFF. The CDR3 nucleotides are TGTGCCAGCAGCAAGGACAGGGGAAGGAAGTTTGAAGCTTTCTTT.

The V call is TRBV6-1, the J call TRBJ2-7, with D maybe TRBD1 (5 bases). Trimming cost V 8 bases and J 1 base, with 15 bases left between them. The length of the CDR3 is 14 residues. The V gene's germline CDR1 is MNHNS and CDR2 SASEGT. CDR3: CASDRSLRSYEQYF. The CDR3 coding sequence is TGTGCCAGCGACAGAAGCCTCCGATCCTACGAGCAGTACTTC.

The rearrangement links TRBV28 to TRBJ2-5, with TRBD1 matching over 12 bases. The junction had 3 bases not matched to a gene; V was cut back by 8 bases and J by 5 bases. This CDR3 contains 13 residues. Per germline, CDR1 MDHEN and CDR2 SYDVKM. CDR3 DNA: TGTGCCAGCGGGACAGGGGGCGCTGAGACCCAGTACTTC. It specifies CASGTGGAETQYF.

This CDR3 is CASSRRDSGSNYGYTF. The DNA for the CDR3 is TGTGCCAGCAGCAGACGGGACAGCGGTTCTAACTATGGCTACACCTTC. The V and J genes are TRBV7-2 and TRBJ1-2, with 7 bases lining up with TRBD1. CDR3 length: 16 residues. The V gene's germline CDR1 is SGHTA and CDR2 FQGNSA. V was pared by 5 bases and J by 0 bases, with 9 bases of the junction left unmatched.

The chain joins TRBV10-3 to TRBJ2-1, with a tentative D call TRBD1 (5 bases). This CDR3 contains 15 residues. V was shortened by 6 bases and J by 0 bases, with 12 bases between the two germline ends. CDR1 is ENHRY and CDR2 is SYGVKD in the germline V gene. The CDR3 sequence is CAIRTDLSSYNEQFF. CDR3 sequence (DNA): TGTGCCATCAGGACAGATTTAAGCTCCTACAATGAGCAGTTCTTC.

V and J are TRBV6-5 and TRBJ1-2; 7 nucleotides match TRBD1. Per germline, CDR1 MNHEY and CDR2 SVGAGI. The CDR3 spans 16 residues. Trimming at V came to 3 bases and at J to 4 bases, leaving 11 bases not matched to a gene. The CDR3 bases are TGTGCCAGCAGTTATTCGACTACAGGGGCCATCTATGGCTACACCTTC. It specifies CASSYSTTGAIYGYTF.

The gene calls are TRBV6-1 and TRBJ2-7; D may be TRBD2 (5 bases). Germline CDR1 and CDR2: MNHNS and SASEGT. Trimming took 2 bases from V and 0 from J, leaving 14 bases between them. CDR3 length: 16 residues. The CDR3 sequence is CASSETPGFSSYEQYF. The CDR3 region has the DNA TGTGCCAGCAGTGAAACCCCGGGATTCAGCTCCTACGAGCAGTACTTC.

This clone was recorded a few times. The gene calls are TRBV6-6 and TRBJ1-6; 7 bases are shared with TRBD1. The CDR3 length is 16 residues. CDR1 MNHNY and CDR2 SVGAGI come from the germline V gene (reference sequence). After removal of 2 bases from V and 8 bases from J, the junction contained 9 bases not matched to a gene. DNA for the CDR3: TGTGCCAGCAGTTACCCTTTGACAGGGTTTGATTCACCCCTCCACTTT. Translated: CASSYPLTGFDSPLHF.

A few counts support this clone. The genes are TRBV10-3 and TRBJ1-2; possibly TRBD1 for D (6 bases). The CDR3 contains 14 residues. The germline V and J ends were trimmed by 6 bases and 3 bases, with 14 bases remaining between them. The germline CDR1 and CDR2 sequences are ENHRY and SYGVKD. CDR3 sequence reads: CAISVQGQDYGYTF. The CDR3 DNA reads TGTGCCATCAGCGTGCAGGGGCAGGACTATGGCTACACCTTC.